The present T cell receptor beta chain was sequenced within a study of blood T cell repertoires in COVID-19. Study at large: The study drew acute and convalescent COVID-19 samples from the United States, Italy and Spain. In each case, the material was cDNA or gDNA derived from T cells, B-cell-depleted T cells, or PBMCs.

Between the trimmed V and J ends, which lost 7 bases and 7 bases, there was a span of 13 bases. CDR3 size: 12 residues. The repertoire was sequenced with immunoSEQ multiplex PCR; TCRdb's copy has only in-frame clones and lacks some. The table lists about 260,000 clones, 65% to 90% of them singletons. The specimen was peripheral blood. The receptor's source is a human donor in a cohort sampled during active COVID-19. This sequence joins TRBV12-3 or TRBV12-4 and TRBJ1-2; maybe TRBD1 (5 bases). Written as DNA, the CDR3 is TGTGCCAGCACCGGCAGGGTCGGTGGCTACACCTTC. This translates into CASTGRVGGYTF.